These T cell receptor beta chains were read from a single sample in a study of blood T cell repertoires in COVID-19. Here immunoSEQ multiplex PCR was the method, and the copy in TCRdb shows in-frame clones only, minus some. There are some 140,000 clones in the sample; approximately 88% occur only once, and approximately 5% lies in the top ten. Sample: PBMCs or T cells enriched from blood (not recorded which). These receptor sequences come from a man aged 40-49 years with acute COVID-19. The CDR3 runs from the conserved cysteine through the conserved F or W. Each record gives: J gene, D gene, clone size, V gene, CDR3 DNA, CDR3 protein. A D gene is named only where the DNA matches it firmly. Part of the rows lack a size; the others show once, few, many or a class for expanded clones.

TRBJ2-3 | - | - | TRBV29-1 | TGCAGCGTCGGCACAGATACGCAGTATTTT | CSVGTDTQYF
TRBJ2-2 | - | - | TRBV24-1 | TGTGCCACCAGTGACTTCCCGGGGGGCTGGCCCGGGGAGCTGTTTTTT | CATSDFPGGWPGELFF
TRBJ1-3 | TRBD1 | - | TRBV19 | TGTGCCAGTAGTAAAGAAGGACAGGGGACAGGGAGCTCTGGAAACACCATATATTTT | CASSKEGQGTGSSGNTIYF
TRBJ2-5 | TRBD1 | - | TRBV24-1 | TGTGCCACCAGTGATTTTGACAGGGCTGGGGAGACCCAGTACTTC | CATSDFDRAGETQYF
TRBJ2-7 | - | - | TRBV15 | TGTGCCACCAGCAGAGAAAAAGAGGGTAGGTGGTCCTACGAGCAGTACTTC | CATSREKEGRWSYEQYF
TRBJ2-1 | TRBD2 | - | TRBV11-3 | TGTGCCAGCAGCTTAGGTACTAGCGGGAGGGATGAGCAGTTCTTC | CASSLGTSGRDEQFF
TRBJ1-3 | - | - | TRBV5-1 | TGCGCCAGCAGCTTGGACTCCGCAGGAAACACCATATATTTT | CASSLDSAGNTIYF
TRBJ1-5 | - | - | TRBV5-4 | TGTGCCAGCAGCTTGGATAGTTTAGAGCCCCAGCATTTT | CASSLDSLEPQHF
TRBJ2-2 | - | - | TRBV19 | TGTGCCACTCTCGCGCTTTCGGACACCGGGGAGCTGTTTTTT | CATLALSDTGELFF
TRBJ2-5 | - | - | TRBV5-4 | TGTGCCAGCAGCGTCATGCCTGACGGGCAAGAGACCCAGTACTTC | CASSVMPDGQETQYF
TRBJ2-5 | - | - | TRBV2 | TGTGCCAGCATTTTACTAGTTGGAGAGACCCAGTACTTC | CASILLVGETQYF
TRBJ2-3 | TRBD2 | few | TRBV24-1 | TGTGCCACCAGTCGCGGGAGTGGGTGGGCAGATACGCAGTATTTT | CATSRGSGWADTQYF
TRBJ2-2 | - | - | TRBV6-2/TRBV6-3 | TGTGCCAGCAGTTACTTACTAGCCACCGGGGAGCTGTTTTTT | CASSYLLATGELFF
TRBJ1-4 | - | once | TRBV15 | TGTGCCACCAGCAGAGAAGGAGGGATGGTAGCTAATGAAAAACTGTTTTTT | CATSREGGMVANEKLFF
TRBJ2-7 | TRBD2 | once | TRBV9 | TGTGCCAGCAGCGTAGCCGGGCTAGCGGGATACTACGAGCAGTACTTC | CASSVAGLAGYYEQYF
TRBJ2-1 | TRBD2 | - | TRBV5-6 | TGTGCCAGCAGTTCACTCAGACTAGCGGGGCCAAAGCCTTACACTGAGCAGTTCTTC | CASSSLRLAGPKPYTEQFF
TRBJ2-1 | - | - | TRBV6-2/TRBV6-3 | TGTGCCAGCAGTGTCTATAGCGGCAATGAGCAGTTCTTC | CASSVYSGNEQFF
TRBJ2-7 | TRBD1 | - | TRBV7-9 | TGTGCCAGCAGCTGGTGGGACAGCTCCTACGAGCAGTACTTC | CASSWWDSSYEQYF
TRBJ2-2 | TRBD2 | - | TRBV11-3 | TGTGCCAGCAGCTTAGATCGGGCGGGAGACACCACCGGGGAGCTGTTTTTT | CASSLDRAGDTTGELFF
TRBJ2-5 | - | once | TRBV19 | TGTGCCAGTAGTATAGTGGCGGGAGAGACCCAGTACTTC | CASSIVAGETQYF
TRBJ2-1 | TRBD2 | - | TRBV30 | TGTGCCTGGAGTGGACTAGCGTTCTCCTACAATGAGCAGTTCTTC | CAWSGLAFSYNEQFF
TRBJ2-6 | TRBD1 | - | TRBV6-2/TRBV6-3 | TGTGCCAGCAGTACAGGGGGGTCTGGGGCCAACGTCCTGACTTTC | CASSTGGSGANVLTF
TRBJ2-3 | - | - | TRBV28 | TGTGCCAGCAGTTCCTCAGAATCAGATACGCAGTATTTT | CASSSSESDTQYF
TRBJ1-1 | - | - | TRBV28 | TGTGCCAGCGACAGTACCATGAACACTGAAGCTTTCTTT | CASDSTMNTEAFF
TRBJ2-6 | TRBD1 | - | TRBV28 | TGTGCCAGCAGTTCCCCCGGACAGGGTTGGGCCAACGTCCTGACTTTC | CASSSPGQGWANVLTF
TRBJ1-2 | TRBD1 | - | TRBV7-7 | TGTGCCAGCAGCTTTTCCCCGGGACAGCACTATGGCTACACCTTC | CASSFSPGQHYGYTF